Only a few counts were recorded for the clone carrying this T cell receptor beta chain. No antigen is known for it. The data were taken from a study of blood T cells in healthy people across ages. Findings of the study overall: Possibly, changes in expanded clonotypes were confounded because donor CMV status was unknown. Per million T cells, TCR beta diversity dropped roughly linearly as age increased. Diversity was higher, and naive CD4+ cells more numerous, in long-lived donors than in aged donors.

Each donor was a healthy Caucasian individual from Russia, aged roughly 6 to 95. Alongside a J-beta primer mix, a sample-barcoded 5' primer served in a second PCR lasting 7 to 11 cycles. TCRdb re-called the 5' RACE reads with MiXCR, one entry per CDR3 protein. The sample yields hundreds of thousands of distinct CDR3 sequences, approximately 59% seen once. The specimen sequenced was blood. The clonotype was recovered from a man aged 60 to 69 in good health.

The CDR3, as DNA: TGCGCCAGCAGCTCCGGGACAGGCCGGGGCGAGCAGTACTTC. It specifies CASSSGTGRGEQYF. The V call is TRBV5-1, the J call TRBJ2-4; 8 positions agree with TRBD1. The J call is doubtful: the DNA matches TRBJ2-7 better. Germline CDR1 SGHRS, CDR2 YFSETQ. The CDR3 sequence is 14 residues long.